This TCR beta chain stems from a study of identical twins (dated by TCRdb to 2016 to 2018). Background on the whole study: TCR alpha and beta repertoires from monozygotic twins, unrelated adults of various ages and cord blood were deep-sequenced to test whether fetal clonotypes persist. To rule out contamination, replicate twin experiments were performed at different times with different library preparation protocols.

The germline V gene supplies CDR1 SGHTA and CDR2 FQGNSA. Deletion took 8 bases off V and 0 bases off J, with a span of 11 bases between the germline ends. The CDR3, from cysteine to phenylalanine, totals 14 residues. Solely the CDR3 DNA is kept, with 42 bases framed from the first base. This clonotype has only a few counts. The clone's antigen remains unknown. Base qualities are missing; no much larger clone stands one base away. General study outcomes and caveats: Fewer insertions were carried by abundant cord blood beta clonotypes; a weaker similar trend was observed in young adult naive repertoires, while no such trend was observed in memory repertoires. Because the same donors could not be followed over many years, the conclusions depended on cross-sectional statistical analysis. In beta out-of-frame sequences, excess twin sharing was weaker, because having fewer shared sequences lowered the signal-to-noise ratio. In monozygotic twins, out-of-frame TCR alpha sharing was systematically underestimated by recombination models, although the models agreed with sharing between unrelated individuals. Compared with coincidental sharing between unrelated individuals, out-of-frame TCR alpha sequences shared between twins had an excess of sequences with low generation probability. Zero-insertion analyses could be partly confounded by invariant T cells such as MAIT and iNKT, though diverse VJ usage argued against such confounding for most clonotypes.

All donors were healthy Caucasians. Three unrelated non-twin adults were also sequenced: a male aged 18 to 30, a male aged 50 to 60 and a female aged 50 to 60. Using Miltenyi CD45RO+ enrichment and human naive T-cell isolation kits, memory (CD45RO+) and naive T cells were isolated from PBMC. The library came from 5' RACE. Sequencing was carried out with an Illumina HiSeq 2000. Template switching introduced a universal primer binding site; the final cDNA contained a unique molecular identifier, enabling accurate counting of TCR cDNA molecules. Specific primers in the conserved constant-segment region were used to synthesize first-strand cDNA for TCR alpha and beta chains. Each cDNA library was double barcoded, with a SMART-Mk sample barcode plus Illumina barcodes, to control for contamination. TruSeq adapter sequences and Illumina sample barcodes were added in two successive PCR steps. Sequencing of the TCR alpha and beta cDNA libraries was done on the Illumina HiSeq platform using custom primers. The authors' pipeline ran thus. Raw reads were processed with MiGEC to extract unique molecular identifiers, and MiXCR was used to determine CDR3 positions. For each individual, recombination models were inferred using an EM algorithm with the repgenHMM and IGoR tools. Shared clonotype analysis was performed with the tcR package in R, normalizing sharing by the product of cloneset sizes. Out-of-frame nonproductive sequences were analyzed to study raw recombination free of thymic and clonal selection effects. Clones were called with MiXCR by TCRdb after fastp trimmed the public reads at Q25, and only in-frame beta chains were retained. Here each entry gathers all rows of one CDR3 protein and keeps the most common genes and DNA. What appears here as the V and J calls and clone size reflects TCRdb's work, not the paper's. The sample table holds roughly 710,000 distinct CDR3 sequences, of which over 5% were seen once. Of the sample, 1.5% to 2% is held by the ten largest clones.

What was sequenced was naive T cells sorted from blood. What the cell subset or site label conveys for this sample: cells isolated with a human naive T-cell isolation kit. The TCR originated in a man between 18 and 29 years old in good health. The receptor chain draws on TRBV7-2 and TRBJ2-1, with the D gene call left open. The sequenced DNA: TGTGCCAGCGAGCAGGACGGCTCCTACAATGAGCAGTTCTTC. The encoded protein is CASEQDGSYNEQFF.